The 28 T cell receptor beta chains in this list originate from one sample, sequenced in a study of response to subunit inactivated influenza vaccine. Each CDR3 protein is one row after TCRdb ran MiXCR on the RT-PCR reads. The sample includes some 540,000 distinct CDR3 sequences, around a quarter of them seen just once. This sample also appeared in a second study, on T cells expressing NK-cell markers. As that report states: A 5'RACE template switching approach incorporating UMIs was used to make TCR beta cDNA.

The sequences come from CD4+ T cells sorted from PBMCs, collected approximately 13 days after vaccination. The receptors originated from a man aged 50-59 years who received an inactivated influenza vaccine.

This clonotype was seen a few times. The chain is built from TRBV28 and TRBJ2-1, with 7 nucleotides matching TRBD2. In germline, CDR1 is MDHEN, CDR2 SYDVKM. J was trimmed by 11 bases and V by 6 bases; bases with no gene match: 4. The CDR3 sequence is 11 residues long. CDR3 DNA: TGTGCCAGCAGCCAGAGCGGGAAGCAGTTCTTC. Translation: CASSQSGKQFF.

The chain combines TRBV20-1 with TRBJ2-3; the D gene is possibly TRBD1 (5 bases). V was shortened by 5 bases and J by 4 bases, with 13 bases between the two germline ends. CDR1 and CDR2 from the germline V gene are DFQATT and SNEGSKA (reference sequence). This CDR3 has 13 residues. The CDR3 here is CSAAWGLADTQYF. The CDR3 region has the DNA TGCAGTGCTGCATGGGGCCTCGCAGATACGCAGTATTTT.

The chain joins TRBV11-1 to TRBJ2-7, with 8 bases matching TRBD2. From germline, CDR1 is SGHAT and CDR2 FQDESV (reference sequence). After removal of 5 bases from V and 3 bases from J, the junction contained 6 bases not matched to a gene. The CDR3 length is 14 residues. CDR3 bases: TGTGCCAGCAGCAACCCCGGGAGGGTCTACGAGCAGTACTTC. Translation: CASSNPGRVYEQYF. The full variable domain, completed using reference TRBV11-1 and TRBJ2-7, is EAEVAQSPRYKITEKSQAVAFWCDPISGHATLYWYRQILGQGPELLVQFQDESVVDDSQLPKDRFSAERLKGVDSTLKIQPAELGDSAMYLCASSNPGRVYEQYFGPGTRLTVT.

V is TRBV7-2 and J is TRBJ2-1, with 9 bases fitting TRBD1. Per germline, CDR1 SGHTA and CDR2 FQGNSA. The CDR3 sequence is 17 residues long. The junction had 16 bases not matched to a gene; V was cut back by 6 bases and J by 7 bases. CDR3 coding DNA: TGTGCCAGCAGTCCTACAGGGAGAACAGGGGGCCGAAATGAGCAGTTCTTC. It yields the protein CASSPTGRTGGRNEQFF.

The chain joins TRBV27 to TRBJ2-7; no firm D call. The ends were cut back, 6 bases at V and 5 bases at J, with 8 bases in the middle. From germline, CDR1 is MNHEY and CDR2 SMNVEV (reference sequence). CDR3 size: 11 residues. The CDR3 nucleotides are TGTGCCAGCAGGAAGAATGACGAGCAGTACTTC. Its translation is CASRKNDEQYF.

This clonotype was seen a few times. The V and J genes are TRBV6-5 and TRBJ1-1, with 8 bases fitting TRBD1. Germline-derived CDR1 and CDR2 are MNHEY and SVGAGI. This CDR3 is 17 amino acids long. The V gene end was trimmed by 2 bases and the J gene end by 2 bases; junction bases not matched to a gene: 10. The CDR3 spells CASSYLSRGQGNTEAFF. CDR3 in DNA: TGTGCCAGCAGTTACCTCTCCAGGGGGCAGGGTAACACTGAAGCTTTCTTT.

This chain joins TRBV6-2 or TRBV6-3 and TRBJ1-1; D gene uncertain. V was cut by 9 bases and J by 4 bases, with 15 bases left in between. This CDR3 is 13 amino acids long. Germline values: CDR1 MNHEY, CDR2 SVGEGT. CDR3 region: CASRQPQSTEAFF. The CDR3 DNA follows: TGTGCCAGTCGGCAGCCGCAAAGCACTGAAGCTTTCTTT.

This clonotype occurred a few times. This chain connects TRBV5-6 to TRBJ2-2, with D possibly TRBD2 on 6 matching bases. This CDR3 is 15 amino acids long. Germline V gives CDR1 SGHDT, CDR2 YYEEEE. The germline V and J ends were trimmed by 4 bases and 6 bases, with 16 bases remaining between them. This CDR3 is CASSTGLLSAGELFF. CDR3 sequence (DNA): TGTGCCAGCAGCACGGGACTGTTGAGTGCCGGGGAGCTGTTTTTT.

Only a few counts were recorded for this clonotype. The chain recombines TRBV7-9 with TRBJ2-3; D is unclear. CDR3 length equals 15 residues. Germline lookup yields CDR1 SEHNR and CDR2 FQNEAQ (reference sequence). The V and J ends lost 5 bases and 2 bases respectively, with 14 bases between them. The CDR3 DNA reads TGTGCCAGCAGCCCGGACCTAGGAAACACAGATACGCAGTATTTT. This codes for CASSPDLGNTDTQYF.

The chain combines TRBV10-3 with TRBJ1-1; TRBD1 agrees at 9 bases. Germline CDR1 ENHRY, CDR2 SYGVKD. The length of the CDR3 is 12 residues. V shed 6 bases and J 5 bases; nucleotides not matched to a gene: 1. The CDR3 loop reads CAISGQGTEAFF. The CDR3 DNA is TGTGCCATCAGCGGACAGGGGACTGAAGCTTTCTTT.

The chain links TRBV5-1 to TRBJ2-3, with TRBD1 identical over 7 bases. Losses at the gene ends were 4 bases for V and 2 bases for J; bases not matched to a gene: 4. The germline V gene encodes CDR1 SGHRS and CDR2 YFSETQ. The CDR3 is 14 residues long. CDR3 region: CASSGGQFTDTQYF. CDR3 in DNA: TGCGCCAGCAGCGGGGGACAGTTCACAGATACGCAGTATTTT.

A few counts support this clonotype. The chain uses TRBV27 and TRBJ1-5, with D uncertain. From germline, CDR1 is MNHEY and CDR2 SMNVEV (reference sequence). The CDR3 consists of 15 residues. The V gene lost 5 bases and the J gene lost 6 bases, with 17 bases spanning the gap. The CDR3 reads CASSRNGRPGQPQHF. CDR3 nucleotide sequence: TGTGCCAGCAGTCGGAATGGCAGGCCGGGTCAGCCCCAGCATTTT.

The J gene is TRBJ1-6, the V gene TRBV6-1; 7 nucleotides agree with TRBD1. Trimming removed 5 bases from V and 8 bases from J; junction bases left unmatched: 3. This CDR3 spans 13 amino acids. Germline V lookup: CDR1 MNHNS, CDR2 SASEGT. This CDR3 is CASSTGVDSPLHF. Here the CDR3 DNA reads TGTGCCAGCAGTACAGGGGTGGATTCACCCCTCCACTTT.

This clonotype was detected only a few times. CDR3 region: CASSLGASGASYNEQFF. The DNA of the CDR3 is TGTGCCAGCAGCTTGGGAGCTAGCGGGGCGTCCTACAATGAGCAGTTCTTC. This chain joins TRBV11-2 and TRBJ2-1; 9 nucleotides agree with TRBD2. The V gene end was trimmed by 3 bases and the J gene end by 1 base; junction bases not matched to a gene: 7. The CDR3 totals 17 residues. CDR1 and CDR2 (germline): SGHAT, FQNNGV.

In its sample, this clonotype was seen a few times. The chain recombines TRBV15 with TRBJ2-6; D may correspond to TRBD1 or TRBD2 (5 bases each). CDR3 length: 17 residues. Germline V gene sequence: CDR1 LNHNV, CDR2 YYDKDF (reference sequence). Trimming took off 2 bases at V and 2 bases at J, with 13 bases between the two ends. The CDR3 coding sequence is TGTGCCACCAGCAGATGGGGGAGTGGACCTGGGGCCAACGTCCTGACTTTC. Residues: CATSRWGSGPGANVLTF.

This clonotype was seen a handful of times. V usage is TRBV27 and J usage is TRBJ1-2, with 10 bases matching TRBD1. V gave up 6 bases and J gave up 3 bases; unmatched junction bases: 16. CDR1 and CDR2 (germline): MNHEY, SMNVEV (reference sequence). The CDR3 runs 18 residues. The CDR3 DNA sequence: TGTGCCAGCAGACAATTATCCGGGACAGGGGAGAAGTACTATGGCTACACCTTC. Translated, it gives CASRQLSGTGEKYYGYTF.

V usage is TRBV20-1 and J usage is TRBJ2-3; 9 nucleotides agree with TRBD1. Germline CDR1 DFQATT, CDR2 SNEGSKA (reference sequence). V dropped 5 bases and J dropped 3; count of bases not matched to a gene: 12. The CDR3 covers 16 residues. The CDR3 sequence: CSAEDGGDRVTDTQYF. CDR3 in DNA: TGCAGTGCTGAGGATGGCGGGGACAGGGTAACAGATACGCAGTATTTT.

This chain joins TRBV7-8 and TRBJ1-6; 7 bases fit TRBD1. Per the germline V gene, CDR1 is SGHVS and CDR2 is FQNEAQ. This CDR3 contains 16 residues. The trim removed 0 bases at V and 8 bases at J, leaving 7 bases unmatched. The CDR3: CASSLATGKWYSPLHF. The CDR3 nucleotides are TGTGCCAGCAGCTTAGCGACAGGGAAGTGGTATTCACCCCTCCACTTT. Using reference TRBV7-8 and TRBJ1-6 for the parts outside the CDR3, the full variable domain is GAGVSQSPRYKVAKRGQDVALRCDPISGHVSLFWYQQALGQGPEFLTYFQNEAQLDKSGLPSDRFFAERPEGSVSTLKIQRTQQEDSAVYLCASSLATGKWYSPLHFGNGTRLTVT.

This clonotype was seen a few times. The rearrangement links TRBV28 to TRBJ1-1, with D maybe TRBD1 (6 bases). The CDR3 has 16 residues. Germline V gene lookup returns CDR1 MDHEN and CDR2 SYDVKM. V lost 0 bases to trimming and J lost 9 bases, with 20 bases between them. In DNA, the CDR3 is TGTGCCAGCAGTTTATGGGGCAGGGGAGGTAAAGGCCAAGCTTTCTTT. This translates into CASSLWGRGGKGQAFF.

This clonotype showed up many times. The chain carries TRBV7-2 and TRBJ1-6; D uncertain. Trimming stripped 2 bases from V and 4 bases from J, with 0 bases between. Per the germline V gene, CDR1 is SGHTA and CDR2 is FQGNSA. This CDR3 has 12 amino acids. CDR3 in amino acids: CASSLYNSPLHF. DNA of the CDR3: TGTGCCAGCAGCTTATATAATTCACCCCTCCACTTT.

This chain uses TRBV29-1 with TRBJ2-1; TRBD2 matches 10 bases. Looked up from germline, CDR1 is SQVTM and CDR2 is ANQGSEA. J was trimmed by 1 base and V by 7 bases; bases with no gene match: 4. The CDR3 runs 14 residues. This CDR3 is CSASTSGSYNEQFF. In nucleotides, the CDR3 is TGCAGCGCCTCGACTAGCGGGTCCTACAATGAGCAGTTCTTC.

The gene calls are TRBV20-1 and TRBJ2-4, with a weak D call TRBD1 (6 bases). Trimming took 2 bases from V and 1 from J, leaving 6 bases between them. The germline V gene encodes CDR1 DFQATT and CDR2 SNEGSKA (reference sequence). The CDR3 extends over 13 amino acids. The CDR3 reads CSARQGAKNIQYF. For the CDR3, the DNA is TGCAGTGCTAGACAGGGGGCCAAAAACATTCAGTACTTC.

A few counts support this clonotype. Here the CDR3 DNA reads TGTGCCACCAGTGATCCCGGACGGGGGGAACAGCCCCAGCATTTT. This sequence encodes CATSDPGRGEQPQHF. The rearrangement uses TRBV24-1 and TRBJ1-5; perhaps TRBD1 as D (5 bases). Germline V gives CDR1 KGHDR, CDR2 SFDVKD. The CDR3 totals 15 residues. V shed 3 bases and J shed 7 bases, with 15 bases lying between them.

Only one count was recorded for this clonotype. The chain carries TRBV30 and TRBJ2-2; maybe TRBD1 (6 bases). The CDR3 spans 18 residues. Looked up from germline, CDR1 is GTSNPN and CDR2 is SVGIG (reference sequence). The V gene lost 3 bases and the J gene lost 4 bases, with 24 bases spanning the gap. CDR3 sequence reads: CAWSGSRFMGHRTGELFF. DNA of the CDR3: TGTGCCTGGAGCGGATCCCGGTTCATGGGACATCGCACCGGGGAGCTGTTTTTT. Using reference TRBV30 and TRBJ2-2 for the parts outside the CDR3, the full variable domain is SQTIHQWPATLVQPVGSPLSLECTVEGTSNPNLYWYRQAAGRGLQLLFYSVGIGQISSEVPQNLSASRPQDRQFILSSKKLLLSDSGFYLCAWSGSRFMGHRTGELFFGEGSRLTVL.

The V call is TRBV27, the J call TRBJ2-7; 7 bases map to TRBD1. The CDR3 is made up of 14 amino acids. Germline lookup yields CDR1 MNHEY and CDR2 SMNVEV (reference sequence). After removal of 6 bases from V and 3 bases from J, the junction contained 8 bases not matched to a gene. Here the CDR3 DNA reads TGTGCCAGCAGAATAGGACAGGCATACTACGAGCAGTACTTC. This gives the protein CASRIGQAYYEQYF.

Only one count was recorded for this clonotype. V and J are TRBV9 and TRBJ2-1; possible D gene TRBD2, 6 bases. The CDR3 runs to 15 residues. The germline gives CDR1 SGDLS, CDR2 YYNGEE. Between the trimmed V and J ends, which lost 0 bases and 0 bases, there was a span of 7 bases. CDR3 region: CASSVGDSSYNEQFF. CDR3 in DNA: TGTGCCAGCAGCGTAGGGGACTCCTCCTACAATGAGCAGTTCTTC.

The rearrangement uses TRBV19 and TRBJ2-3; D is ambiguous. CDR1 is LNHDA and CDR2 is SQIVND in the germline V gene (reference sequence). The CDR3 loop spans 15 amino acids. The V and J ends lost 4 bases and 0 bases respectively, with 11 bases between them. The CDR3 DNA reads TGTGCCAGTAGTACTACGGCTACTAGCACAGATACGCAGTATTTT. This gives the protein CASSTTATSTDTQYF. Combining the CDR3 with reference TRBV19 and TRBJ2-3 gives the whole variable domain DGGITQSPKYLFRKEGQNVTLSCEQNLNHDAMYWYRQDPGQGLRLIYYSQIVNDFQKGDIAEGYSVSREKKESFPLTVTSAQKNPTAFYLCASSTTATSTDTQYFGPGTRLTVL.

The chain is built from TRBV28 and TRBJ2-1; 8 bases match TRBD2. The V gene end was trimmed by 4 bases and the J gene end by 3 bases; junction bases not matched to a gene: 8. The CDR3 sequence is 16 residues long. The germline CDR1 and CDR2 sequences are MDHEN and SYDVKM. The CDR3 protein is CASSSSAGAVYNEQFF. The CDR3, as DNA: TGTGCCAGCAGTTCCTCAGCGGGGGCCGTCTACAATGAGCAGTTCTTC. The full variable domain, with the rest looked up from reference TRBV28 and TRBJ2-1, is DVKVTQSSRYLVKRTGEKVFLECVQDMDHENMFWYRQDPGLGLRLIYFSYDVKMKEKGDIPEGYSVSREKKERFSLILESASTNQTSMYLCASSSSAGAVYNEQFFGPGTRLTVL.